The next 24 T cell receptor beta chains were all read from a single sample in a study of neoadjuvant anti-PD-1 for oral cavity cancer. TCRdb's table, derived via immunoSEQ multiplex PCR, lists solely in-frame clones and lacks some. The repertoire has about 14,000 clones, around two thirds of them found once; the top ten carry approximately 3%. Sample: PBMCs, taken before nivolumab (anti-PD-1) treatment. Source of these receptors: a person between 35 and 79 years old with oral cavity squamous cell carcinoma.

The rearrangement uses TRBV30 and TRBJ1-1; D possibly corresponds to TRBD1 (5 bases). The V end was cut by 1 base, the J end by 5 bases, with 14 bases between. In germline, CDR1 is GTSNPN, CDR2 SVGIG (reference sequence). CDR3 size: 14 residues. The CDR3 nucleotides are TGTGCCTGGAGTGGTACAGGAGCACGGACTGAAGCTTTCTTT. It is translated as CAWSGTGARTEAFF. Based on the CDR3 plus reference TRBV30 and TRBJ1-1, the full variable domain is SQTIHQWPATLVQPVGSPLSLECTVEGTSNPNLYWYRQAAGRGLQLLFYSVGIGQISSEVPQNLSASRPQDRQFILSSKKLLLSDSGFYLCAWSGTGARTEAFFGQGTRLTVV.

CDR3 region: CASRYQEGQETQYF. DNA for the CDR3: TGCGCCAGCAGATACCAGGAGGGGCAAGAGACCCAGTACTTC. This chain uses TRBV5-1 with TRBJ2-5; D may be TRBD2 (6 bases). The CDR3 runs to 14 residues. V was cut by 5 bases and J by 2 bases, with 13 bases left in between. Germline lookup yields CDR1 SGHRS and CDR2 YFSETQ.

This clone was seen only once. This chain connects TRBV6-5 to TRBJ2-1; 7 nucleotides agree with TRBD1. From germline, CDR1 is MNHEY and CDR2 SVGAGI. V shed 7 bases, J shed 10 bases, and the junction held 4 bases outside the gene matches. This CDR3 contains 11 residues. As DNA, the CDR3 is TGTGCCAGCACTAGACAGGGAGAGCAGTTCTTC. This translates into CASTRQGEQFF.

The J gene is TRBJ2-4, the V gene TRBV2; D is perhaps TRBD2 (5 bases). The CDR3 runs 14 residues. Looked up from germline, CDR1 is SNHLY and CDR2 is FYNNEI. Trimming left V 8 bases short and J 3 bases short, with 14 bases between. The CDR3 loop reads CASLGSFVKNIQYF. In DNA, the CDR3 is TGTGCCAGCTTAGGGAGTTTTGTCAAAAACATTCAGTACTTC.

The V call is TRBV2, the J call TRBJ2-1; the match to TRBD2 covers 9 bases. Germline CDR1 SNHLY, CDR2 FYNNEI. The CDR3 is 13 amino acids. V shed 10 bases, J shed 6 bases, and the junction held 7 bases outside the gene matches. CDR3 nucleotides: TGTGCCAACGAGCGGGAGGCCTTCAATGAGCAGTTCTTC. This codes for CANEREAFNEQFF.

The chain combines TRBV5-1 with TRBJ1-2; D possibly corresponds to TRBD1 (6 bases). Trimming left V 0 bases short and J 6 bases short, with 18 bases between. This CDR3 is 16 amino acids long. In germline, CDR1 is SGHRS, CDR2 YFSETQ. The chain's CDR3 is CASSLEGGGGRDGYTF. The CDR3 region has the DNA TGCGCCAGCAGCTTGGAAGGTGGGGGGGGCCGAGATGGCTACACCTTC.

This clone appeared a few times. This sequence joins TRBV5-1 and TRBJ2-7, with TRBD2 identical over 8 bases. V lost 4 bases, J lost 0 bases, and 3 bases stayed unmatched. CDR1 and CDR2 from the germline V gene are SGHRS and YFSETQ. This CDR3 contains 14 residues. For the CDR3, the DNA is TGCGCCAGCAGCCTTAGCGGGACCTCCTACGAGCAGTACTTC. Amino acid sequence: CASSLSGTSYEQYF.

This clone came up a few times. V usage is TRBV30 and J usage is TRBJ2-1, with D unresolved. Germline V lookup: CDR1 GTSNPN, CDR2 SVGIG (reference sequence). The ends were cut back, 0 bases at V and 5 bases at J, with 14 bases in the middle. The CDR3 is 15 amino acids. The DNA for the CDR3 is TGTGCCTGGAGTGTAGGGCTGGGTAACCACAATGAGCAGTTCTTC. This translates into CAWSVGLGNHNEQFF.

This clone was observed a single time. This chain connects TRBV11-1 to TRBJ1-6; D perhaps matches TRBD1 (6 bases). Germline CDR1 SGHAT, CDR2 FQDESV (reference sequence). V dropped 5 bases and J dropped 6 bases, with 11 bases sitting between them. The CDR3 runs 14 residues. CDR3 DNA: TGTGCCAGCAGCCGACAGGTATCTAATTCACCCCTCCACTTT. Its protein product is CASSRQVSNSPLHF. The full variable domain, completed using reference TRBV11-1 and TRBJ1-6, is EAEVAQSPRYKITEKSQAVAFWCDPISGHATLYWYRQILGQGPELLVQFQDESVVDDSQLPKDRFSAERLKGVDSTLKIQPAELGDSAMYLCASSRQVSNSPLHFGNGTRLTVT.

The V and J genes are TRBV4-1 and TRBJ2-3, with D possibly being TRBD2 (5 bases). V was pared by 1 base and J by 5 bases, with 28 bases between. The CDR3 loop spans 20 amino acids. Per the germline V gene, CDR1 is MGHRA and CDR2 is YSYEKL. The CDR3 protein is CASSQGRPFVTSLNLDTQYF. The CDR3 nucleotides are TGCGCCAGCAGCCAAGGAAGGCCGTTCGTAACTAGTCTCAATTTAGATACGCAGTATTTT.

This clone was counted a few times. The chain employs TRBV9 and TRBJ1-2; D not resolved. The length of the CDR3 is 12 residues. From germline, CDR1 is SGDLS and CDR2 YYNGEE. V was pared by 3 bases and J by 8 bases, with 11 bases between. CDR3 coding DNA: TGTGCCAGCAGCGCCCTAAGCCGGGGCTACACCTTC. Translation: CASSALSRGYTF.

V and J are TRBV29-1 and TRBJ2-1, with D possibly TRBD2 on 6 matching bases. The CDR3 extends over 15 amino acids. Trimming removed 6 bases at V and 4 bases at J, with 19 bases between. CDR1 is SQVTM, CDR2 ANQGSEA, per germline. CDR3 DNA sequence: TGCAGCGTGGAGATCGGGACTCCCCTTTACAATGAGCAGTTCTTC. Translation gives CSVEIGTPLYNEQFF.

The V and J genes are TRBV14 and TRBJ2-1; D is unresolved. V was clipped by 3 bases and J by 9 bases, with 6 bases between them. The CDR3 contains 11 residues. CDR1 and CDR2 from the germline V gene are SGHDN and FVKESK. The chain's CDR3 is CASSHLGEQFF. The CDR3, as DNA: TGTGCCAGCAGCCATCTGGGTGAGCAGTTCTTC.

The chain uses TRBV6-5 and TRBJ1-1; D gene uncertain. CDR1 is MNHEY, CDR2 SVGAGI, per germline. The CDR3 covers 15 residues. V lost 2 bases and J lost 0, with 10 bases in between. CDR3 region: CASSYNPFMNTEAFF. CDR3 nucleotide sequence: TGTGCCAGCAGTTACAACCCGTTCATGAACACTGAAGCTTTCTTT.

The chain couples TRBV5-1 to TRBJ1-1; 9 bases fit TRBD1. There are 15 residues in the CDR3. The trim removed 1 base at V and 4 bases at J, leaving 5 bases unmatched. CDR1 is SGHRS and CDR2 is YFSETQ in the germline V gene. CDR3 nucleotides: TGCGCCAGCAGCTTGTTCGAGACAGGGGGCACTGAAGCTTTCTTT. Its translation: CASSLFETGGTEAFF.

The chain links TRBV4-2 to TRBJ2-7; TRBD1 matches 10 bases. Trimming at V came to 1 base and at J to 3 bases, leaving 9 bases not matched to a gene. The V gene's germline CDR1 is LGHNA and CDR2 YNFKEQ. The CDR3 has 17 residues. In DNA form, the CDR3 reads TGTGCCAGCAGCCAAGGTAACCTCCGGGACAGGGGCTACGAGCAGTACTTC. It encodes CASSQGNLRDRGYEQYF.

This clone was detected a few times. The rearrangement links TRBV5-5 to TRBJ2-7; TRBD1 matches at 8 bases. The V gene's germline CDR1 is SGHKS and CDR2 YYEKEE (reference sequence). The CDR3 loop spans 14 amino acids. Trimming took 2 bases from V and 7 from J; bases not matched to a gene: 8. The CDR3 region is CASSFMTGVKEQYF. As DNA, the CDR3 is TGTGCCAGCAGCTTTATGACAGGGGTGAAGGAGCAGTACTTC.

The rearrangement joins TRBV7-2 to TRBJ2-4, with 7 bases matching TRBD1. This CDR3 region has 18 residues. V shed 1 base and J 0 bases; nucleotides not matched to a gene: 9. The germline V gene encodes CDR1 SGHTA and CDR2 FQGNSA. In DNA, the CDR3 is TGTGCCAGCAGCTTAGGGCACAGGGGCAAAATAGCCAAAAACATTCAGTACTTC. It translates to CASSLGHRGKIAKNIQYF.

V is TRBV2 and J is TRBJ2-5; 7 nucleotides match TRBD2. The V segment lost 8 bases and the J segment 5 bases; nucleotides outside the gene matches: 5. Germline assignment: CDR1 SNHLY and CDR2 FYNNEI. This CDR3 has 12 residues. CDR3 sequence (DNA): TGTGCCAGCTCTGGGGGGGTCGAGACCCAGTACTTC. Protein sequence: CASSGGVETQYF.

CDR3 protein: CASSLTGAWSEAFF. The CDR3 DNA follows: TGTGCCAGCAGTCTTACGGGGGCTTGGAGTGAAGCTTTCTTT. The chain links TRBV11-2 to TRBJ1-1; TRBD1 might be the D (6 bases). The CDR3 loop spans 14 amino acids. Germline CDR1 SGHAT, CDR2 FQNNGV. The V end was cut by 6 bases, the J end by 7 bases, with 18 bases between.

V is TRBV27 and J is TRBJ2-6, with D perhaps matching TRBD2 (7 bases). This CDR3 region has 17 residues. Per the germline V gene, CDR1 is MNHEY and CDR2 is SMNVEV (reference sequence). The V end was cut by 5 bases, the J end by 0 bases, with 14 bases between. The CDR3 loop reads CASSPRGAASGANVLTF. The DNA of the CDR3 is TGTGCCAGCAGTCCACGGGGGGCCGCCTCTGGGGCCAACGTCCTGACTTTC.

The V and J genes are TRBV2 and TRBJ2-7, with 15 positions matching TRBD2. This CDR3 region has 18 residues. Losses at the gene ends were 2 bases for V and 2 bases for J; bases not matched to a gene: 7. Looked up from germline, CDR1 is SNHLY and CDR2 is FYNNEI. CDR3 bases: TGTGCCAGCAGTGAACCAGGGACTAGCGGGGGGCTCCCCTACGAGCAGTACTTC. This translates into CASSEPGTSGGLPYEQYF.

The chain couples TRBV7-6 to TRBJ2-5; the match to TRBD2 covers 9 bases. The CDR3 contains 16 residues. V lost 1 base to trimming and J lost 4 bases; unmatched junction nucleotides: 7. From germline, CDR1 is SGHVS and CDR2 FNYEAQ. The CDR3 sequence is CASSLVTRGGVETQYF. The CDR3, as DNA: TGTGCCAGCAGCTTAGTAACGCGGGGGGGTGTAGAGACCCAGTACTTC.

This clone was seen once. This sequence joins TRBV13 and TRBJ2-3; 7 positions match TRBD2. The V and J ends lost 5 bases and 2 bases, in that order; junction bases with no gene match: 10. CDR1 PRHDT and CDR2 FYEKMQ come from the germline V gene (reference sequence). The CDR3 has 16 amino acids. The CDR3 nucleotides are TGTGCCAGCAGCCGTCTAGGGCGGGAGACCACAGATACGCAGTATTTT. Its protein is CASSRLGRETTDTQYF.